This TCR beta chain appears in the sequencing data of a study of T cells after yellow fever vaccination. The study's findings and limits: Weaker, the secondary response had a peak occurring faster, on day 5 versus 15. Overlap between CD4 and CD8 compartments was detected for a small share of clonotypes.

In this sample, this clonotype turned up a few times. As yet, its antigen is unknown. A read error may explain this, as a much larger clone is one base away. TCR cDNA was made by 5'RACE template switching, adding a universal primer site and UMIs. TCRdb ran MiXCR on the 5' RACE reads and lists one entry per CDR3 protein. The sample includes 25,000 to 35,000 distinct CDR3 sequences, approximately 4.7% seen only once; the top ten take around half. The germline V gene has CDR1 DFQATT and CDR2 SNEGSKA (reference sequence). The CDR3 extends over 15 amino acids. V lost 0 bases, J lost 1 base, and 12 bases lay in between.

The sample consisted of CD8+ T cells sorted from PBMCs, taken 5 days after the yellow fever booster vaccination. The chain recombines TRBV20-1 with TRBJ2-5, with D possibly being TRBD1 or TRBD2 (5 bases each). The clonotype comes from a man aged 30 to 45 who received the YFV17D yellow fever vaccine. CDR3 sequence (DNA): TGCAGTGCTAGAGATATAGTGGGGACCCAAGAGACCCAGTACTTC. Protein: CSARDIVGTQETQYF.